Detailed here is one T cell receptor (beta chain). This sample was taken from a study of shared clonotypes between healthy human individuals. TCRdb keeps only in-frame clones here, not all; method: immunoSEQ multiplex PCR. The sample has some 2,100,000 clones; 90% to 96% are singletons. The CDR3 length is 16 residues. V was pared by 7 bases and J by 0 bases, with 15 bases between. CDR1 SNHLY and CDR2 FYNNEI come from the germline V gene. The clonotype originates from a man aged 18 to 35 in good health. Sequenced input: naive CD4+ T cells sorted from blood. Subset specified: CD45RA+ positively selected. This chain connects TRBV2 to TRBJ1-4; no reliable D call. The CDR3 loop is CASTPWQSATNEKLFF. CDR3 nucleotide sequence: TGTGCCAGCACCCCCTGGCAGTCTGCAACTAATGAAAAACTGTTTTTT.